The next 21 T cell receptor beta chains were all read from a single sample in a study of blood T cells in healthy people across ages. Using a J-beta primer mix together with a sample-barcoded 5' primer, a second PCR was run for roughly 6 to 12 cycles. TCRdb reprocessed the 5' RACE reads via MiXCR and lists one record per CDR3 protein. Seen here are 780,000 or so distinct CDR3 sequences, 40% to 65% observed once, and the top ten hold 41%. Sequencing input: blood. These receptors were taken from an elderly man in good health.

This chain joins TRBV4-1 and TRBJ2-1; TRBD1 or TRBD2 may be the D gene (5 bases each). Per the germline V gene, CDR1 is MGHRA and CDR2 is YSYEKL. Trimming took 1 base from V and 4 from J, leaving 20 bases between them. The CDR3 runs 18 residues. CDR3 protein: CASSQAPTRTRRYNEQFF. The CDR3 DNA sequence: TGCGCCAGCAGCCAAGCCCCCACTAGGACACGGCGGTACAATGAGCAGTTCTTC.

This rearrangement joins TRBV3-1 to TRBJ2-1; D unresolved. Germline V gene data show CDR1 as LGHDT and CDR2 as YNNKEL (reference sequence). Trimming shortened V by 1 base and J by 2 bases, and 21 bases separated the two germline ends. This CDR3 comprises 19 residues. The CDR3 nucleotides are TGTGCCAGCAGCCAAGGACTGTTGGCTCGATCCTCCCCCTACAATGAGCAGTTCTTC. It yields the protein CASSQGLLARSSPYNEQFF.

The chain carries TRBV29-1 and TRBJ2-3; D is undetermined. This CDR3 contains 13 residues. Germline V gene lookup returns CDR1 SQVTM and CDR2 ANQGSEA. Trimming pared 6 bases from V and 5 bases from J, leaving 15 bases between. This CDR3 reads CSVNPPGIDTQYF. The CDR3 bases are TGCAGCGTGAACCCGCCTGGCATAGATACGCAGTATTTT.

This chain connects TRBV7-7 to TRBJ2-1; 10 bases are shared with TRBD2. The junction had 2 bases not matched to a gene; V was cut back by 4 bases and J by 8 bases. This CDR3 has 13 amino acids. Germline-derived CDR1 and CDR2 are SSHAT and FNYEAQ (reference sequence). The CDR3 here is CASSSGTSDEQFF. The CDR3 DNA sequence: TGTGCCAGCAGCTCCGGGACTAGCGATGAGCAGTTCTTC.

This clonotype was picked up many times. The rearrangement joins TRBV4-2 to TRBJ2-7; weak D call: TRBD2 (6 bases). The CDR3 is 13 amino acids. CDR1 and CDR2 (germline): LGHNA, YNFKEQ. Deletions cut 3 bases from V and 6 bases from J, with 12 bases between. In nucleotides, the CDR3 is TGTGCCAGCAGCCATGGCGGAGGGGCCGAGCAGTACTTC. Its protein is CASSHGGGAEQYF.

The chain has TRBV2 and TRBJ1-1; tentative D call: TRBD1 (5 bases). CDR1 is SNHLY and CDR2 is FYNNEI in the germline V gene. The length of the CDR3 is 12 residues. With 7 bases removed from V and 3 bases from J, the gap between germline ends came to 9 bases. DNA of the CDR3: TGTGCCAGCATCCCCAGGGACACTGAAGCTTTCTTT. Amino acid sequence: CASIPRDTEAFF. Full variable domain (rest looked up from reference TRBV2 and TRBJ1-1): EPEVTQTPSHQVTQMGQEVILRCVPISNHLYFYWYRQILGQKVEFLVSFYNNEISEKSEIFDDQFSVERPDGSNFTLKIRSTKLEDSAMYFCASIPRDTEAFFGQGTRLTVV.

The V call is TRBV5-1, the J call TRBJ2-3, with TRBD2 matching 7 bases. V was pared by 5 bases and J by 5 bases, with 11 bases of the junction left unmatched. The length of the CDR3 is 15 residues. Germline loops: CDR1 SGHRS, CDR2 YFSETQ. CDR3 amino acids: CASSHELAPGDTQYF. CDR3 in DNA: TGCGCCAGCAGTCATGAACTAGCGCCCGGAGATACGCAGTATTTT.

The V gene is TRBV7-2, the J gene TRBJ2-3; 9 positions agree with TRBD1. Germline CDR1 SGHTA, CDR2 FQGNSA. The CDR3 has 15 residues. The V gene end was trimmed by 4 bases and the J gene end by 14 bases; junction bases not matched to a gene: 16. The CDR3, as DNA: TGTGCCAGCAGCTCGGGACAGGGACAGCACAGATACGCGTATTTT. Protein sequence: CASSSGQGQHRYAYF.

The table lists this clonotype with a few counts. The CDR3 loop is CASSLVGTSSYNEQFF. The DNA of the CDR3 is TGTGCCAGCAGCTTAGTCGGGACTAGCAGCTACAATGAGCAGTTCTTC. This rearrangement joins TRBV7-2 to TRBJ2-1, with 9 bases lining up with TRBD2. This CDR3 region has 16 residues. Germline CDR1 reads SGHTA; CDR2 reads FQGNSA. The V segment lost 1 base and the J segment 3 bases; nucleotides outside the gene matches: 4.

The chain is built from TRBV9 and TRBJ2-1; possible D gene TRBD2, 5 bases. The CDR3 has 14 residues. Deletions cut 0 bases from V and 6 bases from J, with 10 bases between. From germline, CDR1 is SGDLS and CDR2 YYNGEE. CDR3 coding DNA: TGTGCCAGCAGCGTAGTTGGACTGGGCAATGAGCAGTTCTTC. Amino acid sequence: CASSVVGLGNEQFF.

The table lists this clonotype with a few counts. The chain couples TRBV5-1 to TRBJ1-1, with no clear D. There are 13 residues in the CDR3. Trimming took off 8 bases at V and 0 bases at J, with 11 bases between the two ends. CDR1 SGHRS and CDR2 YFSETQ come from the germline V gene. The CDR3 DNA is TGCGCCAGTAGCGGGCTAATGAACACTGAAGCTTTCTTT. This sequence encodes CASSGLMNTEAFF.

The rearrangement links TRBV11-2 to TRBJ2-7; TRBD2 aligns across 7 bases. Germline V gene lookup returns CDR1 SGHAT and CDR2 FQNNGV. Trimming cost V 5 bases and J 1 base; bases outside gene matches: 8. This CDR3 has 15 residues. The CDR3 sequence is CASSITSANSYEQYF. CDR3 sequence (DNA): TGTGCCAGCAGCATAACTAGCGCGAATTCCTACGAGCAGTACTTC.

The chain employs TRBV7-2 and TRBJ2-1, with 16 bases lining up with TRBD2. V was pared by 0 bases and J by 8 bases, with 4 bases of the junction left unmatched. Looked up from germline, CDR1 is SGHTA and CDR2 is FQGNSA. This CDR3 has 17 amino acids. The CDR3 DNA reads TGTGCCAGCAGCTTAGCGGGGACTAGCGGGAGGGGAGATGAGCAGTTCTTC. Translated, it gives CASSLAGTSGRGDEQFF.

This chain joins TRBV9 and TRBJ2-3, with D perhaps being TRBD1 or TRBD2 (5 bases each). V lost 4 bases and J lost 0, with 12 bases in between. The CDR3 totals 15 residues. The V gene's germline CDR1 is SGDLS and CDR2 YYNGEE. The CDR3 coding sequence is TGTGCCAGCAGCCCCTGGGGCGGGAGCACAGATACGCAGTATTTT. This encodes CASSPWGGSTDTQYF.

This clonotype was seen once. The CDR3 DNA reads TGTGCCAGCAGTGAAATCAAGGGTTGGGGCAATCAGCCCCAGCATTTT. This codes for CASSEIKGWGNQPQHF. The V call is TRBV6-1, the J call TRBJ1-5, with D uncertain. Germline V CDR1 and CDR2: MNHNS, SASEGT. V gave up 2 bases and J gave up 2 bases, with 13 bases separating them. The CDR3 length is 16 residues.

The CDR3 protein is CASSRAREAYGYTF. The CDR3, as DNA: TGTGCCAGCAGCCGAGCCCGGGAAGCGTATGGCTACACCTTC. The J gene is TRBJ1-2, the V gene TRBV7-2; no clear D gene. Trimming shortened V by 5 bases and J by 5 bases, and 15 bases separated the two germline ends. Germline V gene data show CDR1 as SGHTA and CDR2 as FQGNSA. This CDR3 contains 14 residues.

CDR3: CSAGQGPDTEAFF. In DNA, the CDR3 is TGCAGCGCCGGACAGGGTCCGGACACTGAAGCTTTCTTT. The rearrangement uses TRBV29-1 and TRBJ1-1; 8 nucleotides agree with TRBD1. The CDR3 totals 13 residues. Germline CDR1 reads SQVTM; CDR2 reads ANQGSEA. J gave up 3 bases and V 7 bases, and 7 bases lay outside the gene matches. Complete variable domain (other parts from reference TRBV29-1 and TRBJ1-1): SAVISQKPSRDICQRGTSLTIQCQVDSQVTMMFWYRQQPGQSLTLIATANQGSEATYESGFVIDKFPISRPNLTFSTLTVSNMSPEDSSIYLCSAGQGPDTEAFFGQGTRLTVV.

Details on this clonotype: Given a much more abundant clone one base away, this may be a read error. The chain links TRBV29-1 to TRBJ2-5; 9 bases fit TRBD2. CDR3 size: 16 residues. Germline lookup yields CDR1 SQVTM and CDR2 ANQGSEA. V gave up 0 bases and J gave up 11 bases; unmatched junction bases: 16. CDR3 in DNA: TGCAGCGTTGAAGATCGGAGGAGCGGGAGGTTCAATGAGCAGTACTTC. Its protein is CSVEDRRSGRFNEQYF. Full variable domain (missing parts from reference TRBV29-1 and TRBJ2-5): SAVISQKPSRDICQRGTSLTIQCQVDSQVTMMFWYRQQPGQSLTLIATANQGSEATYESGFVIDKFPISRPNLTFSTLTVSNMSPEDSSIYLCSVEDRRSGRFNEQYFGPGTRLLVL.

J is TRBJ1-2 and V is TRBV10-3; D uncertain. The CDR3 consists of 12 residues. Trimming took off 4 bases at V and 2 bases at J, with 5 bases between the two ends. The germline V gene has CDR1 ENHRY and CDR2 SYGVKD. This chain's CDR3 is CAISAGNYGYTF. In nucleotides, the CDR3 is TGTGCCATCAGTGCGGGGAACTATGGCTACACCTTC.

The rearrangement uses TRBV24-1 and TRBJ2-4, with TRBD1 matching 12 bases. Germline trimming cut 7 bases from V and 13 bases from J; bases unmatched to any gene: 13. The length of the CDR3 is 15 residues. Germline V gene sequence: CDR1 KGHDR, CDR2 SFDVKD. DNA of the CDR3: TGTGCCACCAGCGAAGGGACAGGGGGCCACTACGGGCAGTACTTC. It is translated as CATSEGTGGHYGQYF.

V gene TRBV28 combines with J gene TRBJ2-3; 10 nucleotides align to TRBD1. The CDR3 has 13 amino acids. Trimming removed 6 bases from V and 5 bases from J; junction bases left unmatched: 2. CDR1 MDHEN and CDR2 SYDVKM come from the germline V gene. The CDR3 sequence is CASRTGGKDTQYF. The CDR3 region has the DNA TGTGCCAGCAGGACAGGGGGCAAAGATACGCAGTATTTT.